The entry below gives a single T cell receptor beta chain sequence along with its context. What it binds is unknown. V was clipped by 0 bases and J by 7 bases, with 18 bases between them. CDR1 GTSNPN and CDR2 SVGIG come from the germline V gene (reference sequence). The CDR3 totals 15 residues. This specimen comes from a study of cytomegalovirus exposure and HLA in healthy donors. Study-wide findings and caveats: The authors considered a cluster of highly shared sequence variants likely to be a sequencing artifact. Association of a missense DCLRE1C variant with TCR beta V- and J-gene trimming was reported in a later analysis. A later look showed TCR association rates differing by HLA locus, highest for DRB1 and lowest for HLA-C.

The study ran its PCR with 60 Vbeta and 13 Jbeta primers. The assay was immunoSEQ multiplex PCR, and TCRdb's table has in-frame clones only and misses some. The profile shows tens of thousands of clones, 70% to 80% of them singletons. This rearrangement joins TRBV30 to TRBJ1-2; D possibly corresponds to TRBD1 (5 bases). The source of this sequence is a man in his late teens or twenties in good health and CMV-seropositive. Sequencing input: PBMCs. The CDR3 protein is CAWSVAAGTPGGYTF. The CDR3 DNA reads as TGTGCCTGGAGTGTAGCGGCGGGGACCCCCGGTGGCTACACCTTC.